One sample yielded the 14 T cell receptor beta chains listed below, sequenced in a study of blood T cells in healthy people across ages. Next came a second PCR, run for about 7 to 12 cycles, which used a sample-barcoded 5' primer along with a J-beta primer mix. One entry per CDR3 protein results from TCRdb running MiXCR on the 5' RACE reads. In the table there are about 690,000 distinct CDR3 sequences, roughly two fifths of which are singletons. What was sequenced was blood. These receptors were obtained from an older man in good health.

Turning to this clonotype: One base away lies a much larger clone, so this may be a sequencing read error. Here the CDR3 DNA reads TGTGCCAGCACCGGGACTAGCGGTGTAGGGGAGCAGTACTTC. This codes for CASTGTSGVGEQYF. The chain carries TRBV6-2 or TRBV6-3 and TRBJ2-7; 11 nucleotides line up with TRBD2. CDR1 and CDR2 from the germline V gene are MNHEY and SVGEGT. CDR3 size: 14 residues. V was pared by 7 bases and J by 7 bases, with 9 bases of the junction left unmatched.

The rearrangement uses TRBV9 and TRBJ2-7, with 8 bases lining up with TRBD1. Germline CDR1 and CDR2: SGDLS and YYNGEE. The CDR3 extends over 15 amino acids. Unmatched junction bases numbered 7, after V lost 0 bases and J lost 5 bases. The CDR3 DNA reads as TGTGCCAGCAGCGTAGGACAGGGGACGGTCCACGAGCAGTACTTC. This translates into CASSVGQGTVHEQYF.

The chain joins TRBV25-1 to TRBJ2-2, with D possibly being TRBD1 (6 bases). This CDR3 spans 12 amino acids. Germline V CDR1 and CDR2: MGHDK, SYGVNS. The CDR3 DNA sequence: TGTGTCATGGGGGCCCGGGGCGGGGAGCTGTTTTTT. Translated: CVMGARGGELFF.

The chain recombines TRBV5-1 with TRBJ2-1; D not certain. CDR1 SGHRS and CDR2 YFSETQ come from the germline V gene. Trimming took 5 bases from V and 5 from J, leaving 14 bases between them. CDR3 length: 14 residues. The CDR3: CASRMSAANNEQFF. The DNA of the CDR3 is TGCGCCAGCAGGATGTCGGCGGCTAACAATGAGCAGTTCTTC.

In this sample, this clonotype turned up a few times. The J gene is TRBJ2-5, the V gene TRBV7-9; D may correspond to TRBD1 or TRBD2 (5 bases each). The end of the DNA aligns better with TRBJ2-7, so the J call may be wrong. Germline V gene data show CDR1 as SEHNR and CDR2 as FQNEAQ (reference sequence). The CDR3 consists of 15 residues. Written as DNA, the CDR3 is TGTGCCAGCAGCTTAGGGACTGTCGGACAAAACGAGCAGTACTTC. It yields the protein CASSLGTVGQNEQYF.

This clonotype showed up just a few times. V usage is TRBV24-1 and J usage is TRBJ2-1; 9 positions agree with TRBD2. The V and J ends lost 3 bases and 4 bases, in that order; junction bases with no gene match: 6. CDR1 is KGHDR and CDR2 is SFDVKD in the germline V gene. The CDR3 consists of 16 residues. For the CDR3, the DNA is TGTGCCACCAGTGATCCGACTAGCGGTAAATACAATGAGCAGTTCTTC. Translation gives CATSDPTSGKYNEQFF.

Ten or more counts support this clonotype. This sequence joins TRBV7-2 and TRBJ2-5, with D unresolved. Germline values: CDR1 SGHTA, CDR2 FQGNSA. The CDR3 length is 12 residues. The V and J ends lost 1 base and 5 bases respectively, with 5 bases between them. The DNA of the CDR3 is TGTGCCAGCAGCTTAGAGAGGGAGACCCAGTACTTC. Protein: CASSLERETQYF.

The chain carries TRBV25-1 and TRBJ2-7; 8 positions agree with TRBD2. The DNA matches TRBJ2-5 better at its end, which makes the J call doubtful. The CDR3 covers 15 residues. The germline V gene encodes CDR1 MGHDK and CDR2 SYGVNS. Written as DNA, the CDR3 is TGTGCCAGCAGTGAATTCAGGACTAGCTTTGAGACCCAGTACTTC. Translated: CASSEFRTSFETQYF.

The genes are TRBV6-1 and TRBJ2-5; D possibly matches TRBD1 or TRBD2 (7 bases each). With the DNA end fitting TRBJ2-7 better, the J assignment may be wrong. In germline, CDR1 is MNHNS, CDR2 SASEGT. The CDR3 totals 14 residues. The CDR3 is CASSEAGGGREQYF. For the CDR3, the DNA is TGTGCCAGCAGTGAAGCGGGAGGGGGCCGCGAGCAGTACTTC.

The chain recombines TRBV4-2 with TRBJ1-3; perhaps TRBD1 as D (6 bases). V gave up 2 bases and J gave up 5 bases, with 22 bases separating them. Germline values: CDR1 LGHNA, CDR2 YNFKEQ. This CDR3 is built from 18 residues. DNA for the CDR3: TGTGCCAGCAGCCAATTACTTCAAGACATGAGGGGGAGAAACACCATATATTTT. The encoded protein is CASSQLLQDMRGRNTIYF.

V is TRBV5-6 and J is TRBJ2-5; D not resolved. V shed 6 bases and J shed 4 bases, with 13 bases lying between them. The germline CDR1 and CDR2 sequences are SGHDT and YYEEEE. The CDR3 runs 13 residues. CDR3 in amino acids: CASTRRARETQYF. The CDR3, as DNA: TGTGCCAGCACCCGACGGGCGCGAGAGACCCAGTACTTC.

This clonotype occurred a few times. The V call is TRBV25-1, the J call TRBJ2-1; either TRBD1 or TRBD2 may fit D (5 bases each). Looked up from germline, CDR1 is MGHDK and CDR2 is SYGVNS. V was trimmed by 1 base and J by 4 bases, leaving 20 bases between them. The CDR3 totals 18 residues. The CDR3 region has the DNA TGTGCCAGCAGTGAATCAGTTGCAGGGCCGAGGGCTTACAATGAGCAGTTCTTC. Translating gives CASSESVAGPRAYNEQFF.

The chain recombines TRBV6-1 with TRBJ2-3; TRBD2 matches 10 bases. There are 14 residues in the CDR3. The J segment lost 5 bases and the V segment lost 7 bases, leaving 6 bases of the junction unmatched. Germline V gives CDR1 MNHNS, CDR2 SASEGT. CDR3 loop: CASIPSGRGDTQYF. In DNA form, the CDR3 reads TGTGCCAGCATCCCCAGCGGGAGGGGAGATACGCAGTATTTT.

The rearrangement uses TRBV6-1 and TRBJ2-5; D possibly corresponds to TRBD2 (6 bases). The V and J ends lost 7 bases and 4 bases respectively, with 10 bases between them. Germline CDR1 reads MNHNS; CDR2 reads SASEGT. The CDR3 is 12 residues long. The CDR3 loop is CASMGTLETQYF. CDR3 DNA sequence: TGTGCCAGCATGGGGACTTTAGAGACCCAGTACTTC.